This TCR beta chain appears in the sequencing data of a study of blood T cell repertoires in COVID-19. Study summary: Material from acute and convalescent COVID-19 was sourced from the United States, Italy and Spain.

CDR1 SGHTA and CDR2 FQGNSA come from the germline V gene. The CDR3 consists of 12 residues. Unmatched junction bases numbered 4, after V lost 7 bases and J lost 8 bases. In the authors' workflow: Quantification of nucleated cells was approximated via reference gene primer amplification. This table comes from immunoSEQ multiplex PCR, and its TCRdb copy is limited to in-frame clones, with some not included. The V and J calls and clone size are taken from that table; D and trimming were inferred from the DNA. Found here are more than 95,000 clones, about 80% of them singletons; the top ten hold about 3.3%.

Sequenced sample: peripheral blood. The sequence was collected from a woman aged 80 or over with active or convalescent COVID-19. This chain joins TRBV7-2 and TRBJ1-2, with 10 bases lining up with TRBD1. CDR3 in DNA: TGTGCCAGCATCGGGACAGGGGAAGGCTACACCTTC. It translates to CASIGTGEGYTF. The variable domain in full, completed from reference TRBV7-2 and TRBJ1-2, reads GAGVSQSPSNKVTEKGKDVELRCDPISGHTALYWYRQSLGQGLEFLIYFQGNSAPDKSGLPSDRFSAERTGGSVSTLTIQRTQQEDSAVYLCASIGTGEGYTFGSGTRLTVV.